One TCR beta chain is described in this entry. This sample was included in a study of blood T cell repertoires in COVID-19. With V trimmed by 5 bases and J by 4 bases, 4 bases remained unmatched. This CDR3 is built from 13 residues. Looked up from germline, CDR1 is SNHLY and CDR2 is FYNNEI. Clones were read by immunoSEQ multiplex PCR, and TCRdb kept only the in-frame ones, dropping some. The sample includes more than 150,000 clones, 85% to 90% of them seen just once. Material: peripheral blood. This clonotype was obtained from a man between 65 and 85 years old with active or convalescent COVID-19. The chain combines TRBV2 with TRBJ2-7; 8 bases fit TRBD1. CDR3 sequence: CASSLTGEYEQYF. CDR3 nucleotides: TGTGCCAGCAGTTTGACAGGGGAGTACGAGCAGTACTTC. The full variable domain, rest sourced from reference TRBV2 and TRBJ2-7, is EPEVTQTPSHQVTQMGQEVILRCVPISNHLYFYWYRQILGQKVEFLVSFYNNEISEKSEIFDDQFSVERPDGSNFTLKIRSTKLEDSAMYFCASSLTGEYEQYFGPGTRLTVT.